The T cell receptor beta chain described here comes from a study of CD8+ T cells in alopecia areata. Findings and caveats of the study: Scalp sample data also include resident alphabeta T cells from normal skin. Greater clonality was observed in lesional scalp samples, especially alopecia totalis/universalis, versus normal scalp. Mice gave a clearer picture of TCR sharing than patients did, possibly for HLA-related reasons.

Sorted populations comprised CD4+ and CD8+ T cells obtained from PBMCs. V gave up 4 bases and J gave up 8 bases; unmatched junction bases: 14. Germline V gene lookup returns CDR1 SGHRS and CDR2 YFSETQ. This CDR3 has 18 residues. Extracted RNA was reverse transcribed, and the resulting cDNA served as sequencing template. Assay used: immunoSEQ multiplex PCR; TCRdb lists only in-frame clones, some missing. The data show more than 95,000 clones, around 50% seen once. For this clone: Its antigen remains unknown.

Sample: CD4+ T cells sorted from blood. The rearrangement uses TRBV5-1 and TRBJ2-3; TRBD2 agrees at 15 bases. The clonotype originates from a human donor in good health. CDR3 amino acids: CASSPGLAGGPKDGTQYF. The CDR3 DNA is TGCGCCAGCAGCCCCGGACTAGCGGGGGGGCCGAAGGATGGTACGCAGTATTTT. The variable domain in full, with the rest retrieved from reference TRBV5-1 and TRBJ2-3, is KAGVTQTPRYLIKTRGQQVTLSCSPISGHRSVSWYQQTPGQGLQFLFEYFSETQRNKGNFPGRFSGRQFSNSRSEMNVSTLELGDSALYLCASSPGLAGGPKDGTQYFGPGTRLTVL.